The source of this T cell receptor beta chain is a study of shared T cell receptors in the human thymus. Assay: immunoSEQ multiplex PCR; the TCRdb copy retains only in-frame clones and omits some. Of fewer than 700,000 clones detected, roughly 90% appear once; the ten largest clones hold around 0.01%. Trimming took 3 bases from V and 6 from J, leaving 18 bases between them. The CDR3 contains 15 residues. CDR1 and CDR2 from the germline V gene are MNHEY and SMNVEV (reference sequence). This sample also appeared in a second study, on human thymus T cells. That investigation notes: Among the donors, all were healthy Finnish infants having corrective surgery for congenital heart defects. Resections that were taken during corrective heart surgery supplied the thymus tissue. Thymic and blood repertoires showed apparently biased V and J gene usage. Related work showed strongly overlapping thymic repertoires across unrelated individuals.

The J gene is TRBJ2-7, the V gene TRBV27; D gene ambiguous. The TCR sequence derives from a boy younger than two with a congenital heart defect. Sequenced: thymocytes. CDR3: CASSFPGHPLPEQYF. The CDR3 coding sequence is TGTGCCAGCAGTTTCCCCGGTCACCCACTACCCGAGCAGTACTTC.